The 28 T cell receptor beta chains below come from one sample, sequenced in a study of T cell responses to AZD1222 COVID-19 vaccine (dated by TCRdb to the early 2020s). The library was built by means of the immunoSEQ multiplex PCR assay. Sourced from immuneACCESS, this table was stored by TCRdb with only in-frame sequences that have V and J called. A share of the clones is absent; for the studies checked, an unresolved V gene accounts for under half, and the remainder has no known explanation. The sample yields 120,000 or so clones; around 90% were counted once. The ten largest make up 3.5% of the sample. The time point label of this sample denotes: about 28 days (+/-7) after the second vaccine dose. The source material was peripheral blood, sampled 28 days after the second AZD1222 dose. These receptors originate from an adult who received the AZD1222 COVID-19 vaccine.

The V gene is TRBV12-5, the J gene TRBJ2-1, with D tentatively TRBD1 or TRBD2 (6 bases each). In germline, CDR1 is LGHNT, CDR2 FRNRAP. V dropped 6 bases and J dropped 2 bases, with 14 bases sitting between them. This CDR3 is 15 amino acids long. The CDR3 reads CASGRGRVAYNEQFF. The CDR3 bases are TGTGCTAGTGGCCGGGGGCGGGTAGCCTACAATGAGCAGTTCTTC. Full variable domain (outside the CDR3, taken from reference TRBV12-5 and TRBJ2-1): DARVTQTPRHKVTEMGQEVTMRCQPILGHNTVFWYRQTMMQGLELLAYFRNRAPLDDSGMPKDRFSAEMPDATLATLKIQPSEPRDSAVYFCASGRGRVAYNEQFFGPGTRLTVL.

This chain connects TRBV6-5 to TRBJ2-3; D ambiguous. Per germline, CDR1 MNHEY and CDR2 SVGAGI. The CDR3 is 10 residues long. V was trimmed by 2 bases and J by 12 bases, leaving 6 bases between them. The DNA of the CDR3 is TGTGCCAGCAGTTACACACCTCAGTATTTT. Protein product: CASSYTPQYF.

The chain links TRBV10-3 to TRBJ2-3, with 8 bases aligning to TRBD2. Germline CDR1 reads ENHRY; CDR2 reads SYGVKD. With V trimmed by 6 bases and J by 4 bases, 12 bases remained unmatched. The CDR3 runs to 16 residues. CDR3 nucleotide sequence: TGTGCCATCAGCCTGACTAGCGTGATATCCGCAGATACGCAGTATTTT. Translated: CAISLTSVISADTQYF.

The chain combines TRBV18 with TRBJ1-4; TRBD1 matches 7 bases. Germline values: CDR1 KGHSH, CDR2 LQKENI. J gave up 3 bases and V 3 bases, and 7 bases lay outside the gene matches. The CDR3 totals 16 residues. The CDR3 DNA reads TGTGCCAGCTCACCCCGTCAGGGGGGGTCTAATGAAAAACTGTTTTTT. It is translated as CASSPRQGGSNEKLFF.

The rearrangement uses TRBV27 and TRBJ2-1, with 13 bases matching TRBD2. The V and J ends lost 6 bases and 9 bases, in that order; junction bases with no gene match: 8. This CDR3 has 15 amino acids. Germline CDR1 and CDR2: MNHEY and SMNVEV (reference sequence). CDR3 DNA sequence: TGTGCCAGCAGCCTCCGCTGGACTAGCGGGGGTGAGCAGTTCTTC. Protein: CASSLRWTSGGEQFF.

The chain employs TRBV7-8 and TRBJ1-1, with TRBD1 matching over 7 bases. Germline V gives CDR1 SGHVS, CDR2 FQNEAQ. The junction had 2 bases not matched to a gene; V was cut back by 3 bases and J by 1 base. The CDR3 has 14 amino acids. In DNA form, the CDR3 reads TGTGCCAGCAGCTTCGGGACAGCGAACACTGAAGCTTTCTTT. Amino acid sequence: CASSFGTANTEAFF.

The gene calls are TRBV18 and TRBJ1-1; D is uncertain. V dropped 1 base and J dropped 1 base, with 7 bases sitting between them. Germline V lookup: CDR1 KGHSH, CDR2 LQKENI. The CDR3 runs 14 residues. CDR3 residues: CASSPLPGNTEAFF. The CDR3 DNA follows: TGTGCCAGCTCACCACTCCCCGGGAACACTGAAGCTTTCTTT.

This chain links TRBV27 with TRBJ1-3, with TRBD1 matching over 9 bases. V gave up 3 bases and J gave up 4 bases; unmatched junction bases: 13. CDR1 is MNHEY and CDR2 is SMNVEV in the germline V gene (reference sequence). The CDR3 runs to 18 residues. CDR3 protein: CASSFGDRAFQPGNTIYF. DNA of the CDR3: TGTGCCAGCAGTTTCGGGGACAGGGCCTTCCAGCCCGGAAACACCATATATTTT.

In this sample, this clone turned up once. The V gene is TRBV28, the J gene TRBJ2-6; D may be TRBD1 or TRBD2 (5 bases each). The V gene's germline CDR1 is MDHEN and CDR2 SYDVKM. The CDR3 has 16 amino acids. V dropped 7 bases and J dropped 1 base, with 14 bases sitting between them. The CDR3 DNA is TGTGCCAGCACCCCCGGGACCCCATCTGGGGCCAACGTCCTGACTTTC. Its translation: CASTPGTPSGANVLTF.

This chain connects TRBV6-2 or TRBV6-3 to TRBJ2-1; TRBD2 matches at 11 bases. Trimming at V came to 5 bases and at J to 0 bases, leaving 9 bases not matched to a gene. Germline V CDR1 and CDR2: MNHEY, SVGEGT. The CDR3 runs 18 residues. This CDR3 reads CASSTPSTSGISYNEQFF. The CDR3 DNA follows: TGTGCCAGCAGTACCCCTTCGACTAGCGGGATCTCCTACAATGAGCAGTTCTTC.

DNA of the CDR3: TGTGCCAGCAGCCCTTCGTGGGACAGGGGAAGGTCGTACGAGCAGTACTTC. Protein: CASSPSWDRGRSYEQYF. The chain combines TRBV3-1 (or the pseudogene TRBV3-2) with TRBJ2-7, with TRBD1 identical over 10 bases. CDR3 length: 17 residues. Germline-derived CDR1 and CDR2 are LGHDT and YNNKEL (reference sequence). Trimming removed 4 bases from V and 4 bases from J; junction bases left unmatched: 13.

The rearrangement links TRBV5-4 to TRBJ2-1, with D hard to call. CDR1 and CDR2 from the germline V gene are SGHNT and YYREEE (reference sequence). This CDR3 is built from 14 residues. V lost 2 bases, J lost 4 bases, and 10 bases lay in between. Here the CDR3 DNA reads TGTGCCAGCAGCTTTAAACGGAGATACAATGAGCAGTTCTTC. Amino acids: CASSFKRRYNEQFF.

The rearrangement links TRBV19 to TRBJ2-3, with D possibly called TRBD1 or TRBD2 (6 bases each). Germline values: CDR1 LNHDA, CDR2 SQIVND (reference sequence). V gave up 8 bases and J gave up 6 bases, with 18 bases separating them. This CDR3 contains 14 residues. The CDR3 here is CASQAGAAGDTQYF. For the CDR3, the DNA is TGTGCCAGTCAGGCAGGGGCCGCGGGGGATACGCAGTATTTT.

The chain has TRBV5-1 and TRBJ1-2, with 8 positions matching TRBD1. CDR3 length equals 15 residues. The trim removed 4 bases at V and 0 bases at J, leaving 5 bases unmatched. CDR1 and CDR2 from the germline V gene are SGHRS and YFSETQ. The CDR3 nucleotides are TGCGCCAGCAGCCAATGGACAGGGTCTAACTATGGCTACACCTTC. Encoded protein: CASSQWTGSNYGYTF.

The CDR3, as DNA: TGTGCCAGCAGTGCCACCTACGAGCAGTACTTC. It is translated as CASSATYEQYF. The rearrangement uses TRBV6-2 or TRBV6-3 and TRBJ2-7; D ambiguous. The ends were cut back, 5 bases at V and 2 bases at J, with 4 bases in the middle. The CDR3 loop spans 11 amino acids. From germline, CDR1 is MNHEY and CDR2 SVGEGT.

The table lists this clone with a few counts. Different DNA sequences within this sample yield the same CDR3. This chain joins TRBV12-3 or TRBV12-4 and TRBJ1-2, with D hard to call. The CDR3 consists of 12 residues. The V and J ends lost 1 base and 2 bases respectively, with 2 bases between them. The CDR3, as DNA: TGTGCCAGCAGTTTAGGGAACTATGGCTACACCTTC. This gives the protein CASSLGNYGYTF.

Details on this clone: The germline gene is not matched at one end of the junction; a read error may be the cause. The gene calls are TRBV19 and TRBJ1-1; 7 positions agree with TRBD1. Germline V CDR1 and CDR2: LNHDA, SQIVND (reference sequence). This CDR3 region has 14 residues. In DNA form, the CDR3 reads TGTGCCAGTAGTACCGGTGGGGACAGCTCTATGAATCTCTTT. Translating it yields CASSTGGDSSMNLF. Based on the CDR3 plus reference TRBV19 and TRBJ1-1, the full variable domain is DGGITQSPKYLFRKEGQNVTLSCEQNLNHDAMYWYRQDPGQGLRLIYYSQIVNDFQKGDIAEGYSVSREKKESFPLTVTSAQKNPTAFYLCASSTGGDSSMNLFGQGTRLTVV.

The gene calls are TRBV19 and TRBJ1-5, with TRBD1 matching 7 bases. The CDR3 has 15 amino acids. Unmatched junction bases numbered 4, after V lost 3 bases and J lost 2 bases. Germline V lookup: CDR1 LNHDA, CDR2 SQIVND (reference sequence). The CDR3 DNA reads TGTGCCAGTAGTATTGGACAGGTTGGCAATCAGCCCCAGCATTTT. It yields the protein CASSIGQVGNQPQHF.

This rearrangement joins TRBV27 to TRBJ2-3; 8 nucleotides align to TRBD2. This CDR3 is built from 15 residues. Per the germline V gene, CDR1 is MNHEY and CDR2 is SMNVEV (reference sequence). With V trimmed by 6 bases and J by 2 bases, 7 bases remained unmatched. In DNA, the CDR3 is TGTGCCAGCAGACCCTTAGCGGGGAACACAGATACGCAGTATTTT. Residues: CASRPLAGNTDTQYF.

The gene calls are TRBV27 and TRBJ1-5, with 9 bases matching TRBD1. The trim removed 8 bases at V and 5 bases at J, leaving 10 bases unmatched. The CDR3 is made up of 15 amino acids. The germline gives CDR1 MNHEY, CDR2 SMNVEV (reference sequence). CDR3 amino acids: CASSTDRGWDQPQHF. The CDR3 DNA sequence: TGTGCCAGCTCAACCGACAGGGGGTGGGATCAGCCCCAGCATTTT.

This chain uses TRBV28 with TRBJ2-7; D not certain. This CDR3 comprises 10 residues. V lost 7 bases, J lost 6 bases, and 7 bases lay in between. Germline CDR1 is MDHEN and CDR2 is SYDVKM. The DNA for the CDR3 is TGTGCCAGCAACTCCGGCGAGCAGTACTTC. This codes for CASNSGEQYF.

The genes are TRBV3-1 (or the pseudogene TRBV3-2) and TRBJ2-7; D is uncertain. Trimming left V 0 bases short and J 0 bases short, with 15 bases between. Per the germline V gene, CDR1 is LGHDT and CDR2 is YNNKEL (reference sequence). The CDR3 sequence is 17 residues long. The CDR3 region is CASSQDYRAISSYEQYF. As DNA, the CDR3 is TGTGCCAGCAGCCAAGATTACCGAGCGATCAGCTCCTACGAGCAGTACTTC.

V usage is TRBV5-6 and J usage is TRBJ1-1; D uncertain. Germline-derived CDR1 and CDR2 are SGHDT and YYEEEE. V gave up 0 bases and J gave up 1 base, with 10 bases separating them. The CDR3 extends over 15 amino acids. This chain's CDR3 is CASSLEPATNTEAFF. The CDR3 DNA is TGTGCCAGCAGCTTGGAACCAGCTACGAACACTGAAGCTTTCTTT.

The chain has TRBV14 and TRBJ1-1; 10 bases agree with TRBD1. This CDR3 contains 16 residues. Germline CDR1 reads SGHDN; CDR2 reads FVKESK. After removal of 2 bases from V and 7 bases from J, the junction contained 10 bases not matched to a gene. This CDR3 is CASSQNRGQGVGEAFF. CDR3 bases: TGTGCCAGCAGCCAAAATCGAGGACAGGGGGTCGGTGAAGCTTTCTTT.

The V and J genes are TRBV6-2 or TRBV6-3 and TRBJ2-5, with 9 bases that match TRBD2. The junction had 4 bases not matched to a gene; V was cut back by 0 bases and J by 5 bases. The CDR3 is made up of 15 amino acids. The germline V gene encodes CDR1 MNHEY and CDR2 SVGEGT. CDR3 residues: CASSYSSSGAETQYF. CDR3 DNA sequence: TGTGCCAGCAGTTACTCGTCTAGCGGGGCGGAGACCCAGTACTTC.

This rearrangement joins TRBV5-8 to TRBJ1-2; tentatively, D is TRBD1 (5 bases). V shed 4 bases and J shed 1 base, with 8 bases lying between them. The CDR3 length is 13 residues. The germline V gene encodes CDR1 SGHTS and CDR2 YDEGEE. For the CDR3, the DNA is TGTGCCAGCAGCACGGACATTAACTATGGCTACACCTTC. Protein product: CASSTDINYGYTF.

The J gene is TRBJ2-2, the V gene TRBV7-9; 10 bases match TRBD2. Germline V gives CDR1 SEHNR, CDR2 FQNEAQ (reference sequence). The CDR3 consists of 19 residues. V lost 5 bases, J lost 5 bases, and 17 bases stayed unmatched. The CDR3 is CASSPRWAASGGRTGELFF. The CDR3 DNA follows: TGTGCCAGCAGCCCTCGGTGGGCGGCTAGCGGGGGCCGAACCGGGGAGCTGTTTTTT.

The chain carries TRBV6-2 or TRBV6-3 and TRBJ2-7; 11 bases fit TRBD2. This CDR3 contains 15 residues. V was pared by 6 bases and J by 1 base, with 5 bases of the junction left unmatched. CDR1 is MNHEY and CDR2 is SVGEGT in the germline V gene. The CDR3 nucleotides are TGTGCCAGCAGCCCGACTAGCGGGGTTTCCTACGAGCAGTACTTC. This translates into CASSPTSGVSYEQYF.